A single sample is the source of the 22 T cell receptor beta chains below, sequenced in a study of Ad26.COV2.S vaccination and SARS-CoV-2 variants (dated by TCRdb to 2020 to 2022). The method behind the library was the immunoSEQ multiplex PCR assay. TCRdb limited this immuneACCESS table to in-frame rearrangements with V and J called. A share of clones is missing; checked studies link under half to unresolved V genes, and the rest is unexplained. A total of around 300,000 clones appear in this sample, approximately 90% of them only once. The ten largest make up approximately 5% of the sample. In light of the paper, this sample's treatment or condition label describes: about 20 received Ad26.COV2.S at low or high dose, single or two shots; 5 received placebo; per-sample allocation not given. Repertoires of vaccine and placebo recipients were sequenced from samples collected on day 63 after the first injection.

The source material was peripheral blood, sampled in a trial of Ad26.COV2.S vaccine versus placebo. The source is a person between 18 and 65 years old who received the Ad26.COV2.S COVID-19 vaccine or a placebo.

The rearrangement joins TRBV29-1 to TRBJ2-1; 9 positions match TRBD1. The CDR3 contains 14 residues. Unmatched junction bases numbered 7, after V lost 6 bases and J lost 4 bases. From germline, CDR1 is SQVTM and CDR2 ANQGSEA. The CDR3 bases are TGCAGCGTGGCCCGGGACAGGGAATACAATGAGCAGTTCTTC. It specifies CSVARDREYNEQFF.

The V gene is TRBV7-9, the J gene TRBJ2-6, with a tentative D call TRBD1 (5 bases). The V end was cut by 1 base, the J end by 3 bases, with 7 bases between. This CDR3 is built from 15 residues. Germline V CDR1 and CDR2: SEHNR, FQNEAQ (reference sequence). CDR3 region: CASSLGGYGANVLTF. The CDR3, as DNA: TGTGCCAGCAGCTTAGGGGGCTATGGGGCCAACGTCCTGACTTTC. The full variable domain, in which reference TRBV7-9 and TRBJ2-6 provide the parts outside the CDR3, is DTGVSQNPRHKITKRGQNVTFRCDPISEHNRLYWYRQTLGQGPEFLTYFQNEAQLEKSRLLSDRFSAERPKGSFSTLEIQRTEQGDSAMYLCASSLGGYGANVLTFGAGSRLTVL.

The chain is built from TRBV11-2 and TRBJ1-3; 8 bases map to TRBD1. Germline values: CDR1 SGHAT, CDR2 FQNNGV. V dropped 4 bases and J dropped 0; count of bases not matched to a gene: 8. The CDR3 sequence is 17 residues long. CDR3 in amino acids: CASSSDRGSTSGNTIYF. The CDR3 bases are TGTGCCAGCAGCTCCGACAGGGGCTCTACCTCTGGAAACACCATATATTTT.

The CDR3, as DNA: TGTGCCAGCAGTTTCGCGATTTATGGCTACACCTTC. It specifies CASSFAIYGYTF. V usage is TRBV28 and J usage is TRBJ1-2; D not certain. V was clipped by 3 bases and J by 5 bases, with 7 bases between them. CDR3 length: 12 amino acids. The germline V gene has CDR1 MDHEN and CDR2 SYDVKM.

This chain uses TRBV19 with TRBJ1-2, with a possible D match to TRBD1 (6 bases). CDR1 and CDR2 from the germline V gene are LNHDA and SQIVND (reference sequence). Trimming shortened V by 8 bases and J by 8 bases, and 27 bases separated the two germline ends. This CDR3 comprises 16 residues. CDR3 loop: CASSLLGQPKRGGYTF. The CDR3 DNA follows: TGTGCCAGTTCCCTCCTTGGACAGCCGAAGCGGGGCGGCTACACCTTC.

The V gene is TRBV5-1, the J gene TRBJ2-1; D possibly corresponds to TRBD2 (6 bases). With 7 bases removed from V and 5 bases from J, the gap between germline ends came to 7 bases. Germline V gives CDR1 SGHRS, CDR2 YFSETQ. The CDR3 contains 11 residues. Here the CDR3 DNA reads TGCGCCAGCCGGACTAACAATGAGCAGTTCTTC. Translating gives CASRTNNEQFF.

The V call is TRBV4-1, the J call TRBJ1-4; no clear D gene. With 2 bases removed from V and 3 bases from J, the gap between germline ends came to 7 bases. Germline CDR1 is MGHRA and CDR2 is YSYEKL. This CDR3 contains 14 residues. In nucleotides, the CDR3 is TGCGCCAGCAGCCAAAACACGGCTAATGAAAAACTGTTTTTT. Protein: CASSQNTANEKLFF.

In this sample, this clone turned up once. The chain combines TRBV5-4 with TRBJ2-3; 10 bases line up with TRBD2. V was clipped by 5 bases and J by 1 base; unmatched bases: 4. The CDR3 loop spans 15 amino acids. From germline, CDR1 is SGHNT and CDR2 YYREEE (reference sequence). The DNA of the CDR3 is TGTGCCAGCAGGAGGAGCGGGAGGGGCACAGATACGCAGTATTTT. This codes for CASRRSGRGTDTQYF.

CDR3 in DNA: TGTGCCAGCAGCCAATCTCCGACGGTGAACACTGAAGCTTTCTTT. This translates into CASSQSPTVNTEAFF. This chain connects TRBV3-1 (or the pseudogene TRBV3-2) to TRBJ1-1; D is undetermined. Trimming cost V 2 bases and J 0 bases, with 10 bases left between them. CDR1 LGHDT and CDR2 YNNKEL come from the germline V gene (reference sequence). The CDR3 consists of 15 residues.

V and J are TRBV5-1 and TRBJ2-2; D unresolved. Germline V gene sequence: CDR1 SGHRS, CDR2 YFSETQ. With 4 bases removed from V and 6 bases from J, the gap between germline ends came to 7 bases. CDR3 length equals 12 residues. As DNA, the CDR3 is TGCGCCAGCAGCGCCCGCGCCGGGGAGCTGTTTTTT. Translating gives CASSARAGELFF.

The J gene is TRBJ2-7, the V gene TRBV28, with TRBD2 identical over 7 bases. The CDR3 is 13 residues long. Germline-derived CDR1 and CDR2 are MDHEN and SYDVKM. J lost 3 bases, V lost 2 bases, and 1 base had no gene match. CDR3 loop: CASSLAGDYEQYF. The CDR3 region has the DNA TGTGCCAGCAGTTTAGCGGGAGACTACGAGCAGTACTTC.

V gene TRBV27 combines with J gene TRBJ2-3; 10 bases are shared with TRBD2. V shed 6 bases and J 2 bases; nucleotides not matched to a gene: 8. The CDR3 is made up of 16 amino acids. Per germline, CDR1 MNHEY and CDR2 SMNVEV (reference sequence). CDR3 region: CASSPALAGDTDTQYF. The CDR3 DNA is TGTGCCAGCAGCCCCGCCCTAGCGGGGGACACAGATACGCAGTATTTT.

The genes are TRBV20-1 and TRBJ1-2; unclear D gene. Germline CDR1 and CDR2: DFQATT and SNEGSKA (reference sequence). The CDR3 runs 11 residues. V lost 3 bases and J lost 8, with 10 bases in between. The CDR3 DNA reads TGCAGTGCTAGGATTATGGCCGGCTACACCTTC. It is translated as CSARIMAGYTF.

The V and J genes are TRBV5-6 and TRBJ2-1, with 13 bases identical to TRBD2. This CDR3 comprises 15 residues. V was pared by 4 bases and J by 9 bases, with 7 bases of the junction left unmatched. Per germline, CDR1 SGHDT and CDR2 YYEEEE. CDR3 sequence: CASSQGLAGRGEQFF. As DNA, the CDR3 is TGTGCCAGCAGCCAGGGACTAGCGGGGAGGGGTGAGCAGTTCTTC.

The CDR3 loop reads CASSADRGFTEAFF. The CDR3 nucleotides read TGTGCCAGCAGCGCAGACAGGGGCTTCACTGAAGCTTTCTTT. This chain connects TRBV3-1 (or the pseudogene TRBV3-2) to TRBJ1-1; the match to TRBD1 covers 8 bases. V was pared by 5 bases and J by 4 bases, with 6 bases of the junction left unmatched. The CDR3 consists of 14 residues. Germline assignment: CDR1 LGHDT and CDR2 YNNKEL (reference sequence).

The V gene is TRBV29-1, the J gene TRBJ2-3; no clear D gene. Trimming took 3 bases from V and 1 from J, leaving 2 bases between them. CDR1 and CDR2 (germline): SQVTM, ANQGSEA. The CDR3 length is 11 residues. The CDR3 sequence: CSVDRTDTQYF. CDR3 nucleotides: TGCAGCGTTGACCGCACAGATACGCAGTATTTT.

The rearrangement joins TRBV5-1 to TRBJ2-3; tentative D call: TRBD2 (6 bases). The CDR3 has 15 amino acids. Germline loops: CDR1 SGHRS, CDR2 YFSETQ. V was shortened by 0 bases and J by 1 base, with 9 bases between the two germline ends. The CDR3, as DNA: TGCGCCAGCAGCTTGGCGGGGGATGGCACAGATACGCAGTATTTT. Encoded protein: CASSLAGDGTDTQYF.

This chain joins TRBV2 and TRBJ2-3, with 9 nucleotides matching TRBD2. Losses at the gene ends were 5 bases for V and 0 bases for J; bases not matched to a gene: 3. Per germline, CDR1 SNHLY and CDR2 FYNNEI. The CDR3 is 15 amino acids. In DNA form, the CDR3 reads TGTGCCAGCAGTATGCTAGCGGGGAGCACAGATACGCAGTATTTT. It is translated as CASSMLAGSTDTQYF.

The genes are TRBV5-5 and TRBJ2-1; D unresolved. The germline CDR1 and CDR2 sequences are SGHKS and YYEKEE (reference sequence). The CDR3 runs 11 residues. Trimming cost V 0 bases and J 10 bases, with 5 bases left between them. The CDR3 sequence: CASSLAAEQFF. CDR3 sequence (DNA): TGTGCCAGCAGCTTGGCGGCAGAGCAGTTCTTC.

This clone was counted once. V and J are TRBV7-9 and TRBJ2-3; 7 bases are a match to TRBD2. With V trimmed by 6 bases and J by 2 bases, 8 bases remained unmatched. The CDR3 runs 15 residues. In germline, CDR1 is SEHNR, CDR2 FQNEAQ (reference sequence). The CDR3 DNA reads as TGTGCCAGCAGTCGTCCAGCGGGATCCACAGATACGCAGTATTTT. Amino acid sequence: CASSRPAGSTDTQYF.

This clone was observed a handful of times. This same CDR3 is encoded by further DNA sequences in the sample. The rearrangement links TRBV7-9 to TRBJ2-7; 9 nucleotides line up with TRBD1. V dropped 0 bases and J dropped 4; count of bases not matched to a gene: 4. The CDR3 totals 15 residues. Per germline, CDR1 SEHNR and CDR2 FQNEAQ (reference sequence). The CDR3 region has the DNA TGTGCCAGCAGCTTAGCCCGGACAGGGGCTTACGAGCAGTACTTC. Amino acid sequence: CASSLARTGAYEQYF.

The genes are TRBV2 and TRBJ2-7; 7 positions agree with TRBD2. The CDR3 sequence is 14 residues long. V was pared by 1 base and J by 5 bases, with 5 bases of the junction left unmatched. Germline CDR1 SNHLY, CDR2 FYNNEI. The CDR3 DNA reads TGTGCCAGCAGTGAAGGTGGCCGGGAGGACGAGCAGTACTTC. Its translation: CASSEGGREDEQYF.